Below, one T cell receptor beta chain is given with its context. This clone was seen once. Its antigen remains unidentified. One end of the junction is discordant with germline, which a read error may explain. The germline V gene (reference sequence) supplies CDR1 SSHAT and CDR2 FNYEAQ. The CDR3 sequence holds 17 residues, the cysteine and phenylalanine included. The CDR3 DNA has 51 bases and is translated from base 1. This specimen belongs to a study of CD8+ T cells in alopecia areata (dated by TCRdb to the late 2010s). For the study in its entirety: To study T cell clonal expansion in alopecia areata, the researchers applied high-throughput TCRbeta sequencing to both the C3H/HeJ mouse model and human patients. On the human side, TCRbeta sequencing was run on scalp tissue and on sorted CD4+ and CD8+ peripheral blood T cells from healthy controls and from alopecia areata patients with either patchy or totalis/universalis disease. RNA was extracted with the PAXgene miRNA kit for fixed scalp, the miRNeasy kit for PBMCs, and the RNeasy kit for mouse skin. Scalp clonality was compared among normal scalp (n=4), patchy alopecia areata scalp (n=8), and alopecia totalis/universalis scalp (n=8). TCRbeta CDR3 regions were amplified by immunoSEQ multiplex PCR with 35 Vbeta forward and 13 Jbeta reverse primers.

Library construction relied on the immunoSEQ multiplex PCR assay. RNA was extracted from all samples and reverse transcribed into cDNA as template for TCR sequencing. First-strand cDNA was synthesized using SuperScript III with a 2:1 mix of oligo-dT and random hexamers. Amplification bias was assessed with a synthetic immune receptor repertoire, and residual bias was removed computationally. For the original study's pipeline: Raw reads were preprocessed to remove errors, and CDR3 was defined by IMGT conventions from the conserved cysteine to phenylalanine. Clonality was computed as 1 minus the Shannon entropy, with the entropy normalized by log2 of the number of productive unique TCRs. Whether scalp clones were CD4 or CD8 was inferred by matching scalp TCRbeta sequences against CD4 and CD8 repertoires sorted from blood. TCRdb holds this immuneACCESS table with in-frame rearrangements only. Some clones are missing; in checked studies, unresolved V genes explain under half, and the rest has no known cause. D and trimming were read from the DNA, whereas the V and J calls and clone size are those reported in that table. This sample has roughly 150,000 clones in its table, and 55% of those were observed once. The ten biggest clones cover around 5% of the sample.

Beyond this particular receptor, the publication reports: Resident alphabeta T cells in normal human skin are also sequenced, complicating scalp TCR repertoire analysis, unlike mouse skin dominated by gammadelta T cells. Shared TCR sequences between patients were less evident than in mice, which may be partly attributable to HLA diversity in the patient population. Compared with normal scalp, lesional scalp had higher clonality and more expanded CD8+ clones, particularly in alopecia totalis/universalis, a pattern that suggests antigenic drive.

After PBMCs were isolated by density centrifugation and stained for CD3, CD4 and CD8, a FACSAria was used to sort CD4+ and CD8+ T cells. Unaffected controls provided scalp biopsies and blood samples. The sequence joins TRBV7-7 to TRBJ2-5; 12 central nucleotides agree with TRBD1. The receptor was isolated from a human donor in good health. Material for sequencing was CD4+ T cells sorted from blood. The CDR3 is CASSLARGTGGRETQYF. The DNA is TGTGCTAGCAGCTTGGCGAGAGGGACAGGGGGCAGAGAGACCCAGTACTTC. With the portions outside the CDR3 filled from the reference TRBV7-7 and TRBJ2-5 genes, the complete variable region becomes GAGVSQSPRYKVTKRGQDVTLRCDPISSHATLYWYQQALGQGPEFLTYFNYEAQPDKSGLPSDRFSAERPEGSISTLTIQRTEQRDSAMYRCASSLARGTGGRETQYFGPGTRLLVL.